A selection of T cell receptor beta chains follows, all from one sample in a study of blood T cell repertoires in COVID-19. Some clones are missing from TCRdb's copy, which holds only in-frame ones; the method was immunoSEQ multiplex PCR. The sample gives 150,000 to 200,000 clones, over 80% of which show up once; roughly 9% is in the top ten. Sequencing used peripheral blood. Source of these receptors: a woman older than 75 with active or convalescent COVID-19. Each CDR3 is given without its conserved first and last residue.

J gene,V gene,CDR3 protein
TRBJ1-6,TRBV29-1,SVSTGADSPLH
TRBJ1-5,TRBV9,ASSPRGQDRGPQH
TRBJ1-1,TRBV6-4,ASSDSGTPSEAF
TRBJ2-5,TRBV7-2,ASSPDRGGETQY
TRBJ2-7,TRBV21-1,ASSKEPYEQY
TRBJ1-1,TRBV18,ASSPKGAVTEAF
TRBJ1-5,TRBV19,ASSIGQVSNQPQH
TRBJ1-2,TRBV18,ASSPQPSWTGGVGGYT
TRBJ1-3,TRBV11-2,ASSLGAWGAGGNTIY
TRBJ1-1,TRBV10-2,ASSESVNTEAF
TRBJ1-6,TRBV6-6,ASSADFGNSPLH
TRBJ2-4,TRBV12-3/TRBV12-4,ASRLGQGDIQY
TRBJ2-5,TRBV5-1,ASSLGAGRETQY
TRBJ1-2,TRBV19,ASSIRDTSGYT
TRBJ1-2,TRBV4-1,ASSQDVTTANYGYT
TRBJ2-5,TRBV11-2,ASSLAGTGAQETQY
TRBJ2-7,TRBV5-1,ASSSSLADSYEQY
TRBJ2-1,TRBV19,ASSTTGNEQF
TRBJ1-1,TRBV5-1,ASSFDSHTEAF
TRBJ2-7,TRBV6-2/TRBV6-3,ASSYSNGGAYEQY
TRBJ2-1,TRBV4-1,ASSQGSSGGSNNEQF
TRBJ1-5,TRBV14,ASSQDVGVPQH
TRBJ2-3,TRBV6-2/TRBV6-3,ASSYGRTGPSDTQY
TRBJ1-2,TRBV5-8,ASSLLQSLNYGYT
TRBJ2-7,TRBV25-1,ASRTTMGLGEQY
TRBJ2-5,TRBV4-1,ASGMGGEQETQY
TRBJ1-1,TRBV6-5,ASSYNGNTEAF
TRBJ1-4,TRBV7-2,ASSFTGGGNEKLF
TRBJ1-3,TRBV7-3,ASSSRGDSGNTIY
TRBJ2-2,TRBV10-2,ASSEQITGELF
TRBJ2-7,TRBV6-5,ASPEEGTYEQY
TRBJ1-1,TRBV3-1/TRBV3-2,ASSQPPGQREAF
TRBJ2-1,TRBV3-1/TRBV3-2,ASSHETGGSNEQF
TRBJ2-2,TRBV6-2/TRBV6-3,ASSYSIYRADTGELF
TRBJ2-1,TRBV6-4,ASSEGGEPGNEQF
TRBJ1-5,TRBV19,ASRDRGNHQPQH
TRBJ2-7,TRBV7-2,ASSLRDSTYEQY